This record looks at one T cell receptor (beta chain) sequence and its context. These data originate in a study of CD8 T cells in Susac syndrome. An input of roughly 0.5 to 1 ug of RNA was subjected to reverse transcription using random hexamers. TCRdb called the immunoSEQ multiplex PCR reads again in MiXCR, with one record for every CDR3 protein. The data show around 180,000 distinct CDR3 sequences, 90% to 95% seen once. Material for sequencing was CD8+ T cells from PBMCs. The receptor's source is a human donor with multiple sclerosis.

CDR3 loop: CSASGLAGDEQFF. CDR3 in DNA: TGCAGTGCCTCGGGACTAGCGGGAGATGAGCAGTTCTTC. The chain carries TRBV20-1 and TRBJ2-1, with 14 nucleotides matching TRBD2. The germline CDR1 and CDR2 sequences are DFQATT and SNEGSKA (reference sequence). This CDR3 is 13 amino acids long. V lost 6 bases, J lost 8 bases, and 3 bases stayed unmatched.